The 26 T cell receptor beta chains given below trace back to one sample, sequenced in a study of blood T cells in healthy people across ages. Using a J-beta primer mix together with a sample-barcoded 5' primer, a second PCR was run for roughly 6 to 11 cycles. TCRdb re-derived calls from the 5' RACE reads in MiXCR, one entry per CDR3 protein. The sample shows around 1,000,000 distinct CDR3 sequences, around 27% of them seen only once. The same sample was also used in a study of T cells of mothers and their children.

The sample was blood. The origin of the receptors is a girl aged 2-9 years in good health.

This sequence joins TRBV7-2 and TRBJ1-4; D remains ambiguous. V was trimmed by 5 bases and J by 1 base, leaving 8 bases between them. This CDR3 is built from 14 residues. Germline values: CDR1 SGHTA, CDR2 FQGNSA. CDR3 sequence: CASSLRQTNEKLFF. The CDR3 DNA is TGTGCCAGCAGCCTACGTCAAACTAATGAAAAACTGTTTTTT.

The rearrangement links TRBV14 to TRBJ2-1; D may be TRBD2 (6 bases). The CDR3 contains 13 residues. Trimming took off 4 bases at V and 16 bases at J, with 20 bases between the two ends. Germline V lookup: CDR1 SGHDN, CDR2 FVKESK. The CDR3 coding sequence is TGTGCCAGCAGCCCCGGGACTCCTTTCCTTTTTTTCTTC. Its translation: CASSPGTPFLFFF.

This clonotype was detected a few times. The chain uses TRBV15 and TRBJ2-7; TRBD1 agrees at 7 bases. Germline V lookup: CDR1 LNHNV, CDR2 YYDKDF (reference sequence). The CDR3 length is 16 residues. V shed 0 bases, J shed 7 bases, and the junction held 12 bases outside the gene matches. As DNA, the CDR3 is TGTGCCACCAGCAGAGATCTGGAGACAGGGTCGCGGGAGCAGTACTTC. Translation gives CATSRDLETGSREQYF.

The CDR3 DNA is TGTGCCAGCAGCCAATTTCTCCTGACAGAAAACCAAGAGACCCAGTACTTC. Translation gives CASSQFLLTENQETQYF. The rearrangement uses TRBV3-1 and TRBJ2-5, with D maybe TRBD1 (5 bases). The CDR3 runs to 17 residues. V dropped 2 bases and J dropped 0 bases, with 16 bases sitting between them. Germline assignment: CDR1 LGHDT and CDR2 YNNKEL (reference sequence).

CDR3 sequence (DNA): TGTTCCCACGGGGTGGGATACGAGCAGTTCTTC. This translates into CSHGVGYEQFF. V is TRBV6-2 or TRBV6-3 and J is TRBJ2-1; maybe TRBD2 (5 bases). The length of the CDR3 is 11 residues. Germline-derived CDR1 and CDR2 are MNHEY and SVGEGT.

The chain's CDR3 is CASTMGDEQFF. The CDR3 DNA follows: TGTGCCAGCACTATGGGAGATGAGCAGTTCTTC. The gene calls are TRBV5-4 and TRBJ2-1; weak D call: TRBD2 (5 bases). The CDR3 has 11 residues. Trimming removed 6 bases at V and 8 bases at J, with 9 bases between. Germline CDR1 is SGHNT and CDR2 is YYREEE (reference sequence).

As for this clonotype: Because it lacks the conserved phenylalanine or tryptophan at the end, this CDR3 is likely a read error. The chain has TRBV7-9 and TRBJ1-1; D remains ambiguous. Trimming cost V 2 bases and J 6 bases, with 10 bases left between them. Germline V gene lookup returns CDR1 SEHNR and CDR2 FQNEAQ (reference sequence). CDR3 length equals 13 residues. The CDR3: CASSLFMGAEAFL. The CDR3 DNA follows: TGTGCCAGCAGCTTATTTATGGGCGCTGAAGCTTTCCTT.

The genes are TRBV6-6 and TRBJ1-1; perhaps TRBD1 as D (5 bases). V lost 1 base, J lost 1 base, and 19 bases lay in between. Germline CDR1 reads MNHNY; CDR2 reads SVGAGI (reference sequence). The CDR3 length is 18 residues. The CDR3 loop is CASSYWGITTGGNTEAFF. CDR3 DNA sequence: TGTGCCAGCAGTTACTGGGGCATAACGACTGGTGGGAACACTGAAGCTTTCTTT.

This clonotype came up a few times. The V and J genes are TRBV12-3 or TRBV12-4 and TRBJ2-1; no clear D. V gave up 8 bases and J gave up 0 bases, with 20 bases separating them. This CDR3 has 17 residues. DNA for the CDR3: TGTGCCAGCCTAAACCCTTTATCCGGGTACTCCTACAATGAGCAGTTCTTC. It translates to CASLNPLSGYSYNEQFF.

This clonotype was recorded a few times. The chain uses TRBV20-1 and TRBJ1-4; D might be TRBD1 (6 bases). The CDR3 runs 13 residues. The germline V and J ends were trimmed by 6 bases and 3 bases, with 11 bases remaining between them. In germline, CDR1 is DFQATT, CDR2 SNEGSKA (reference sequence). The CDR3 DNA sequence: TGCAGTGCGTACAGGGCCCCTAATGAAAAACTGTTTTTT. Translation: CSAYRAPNEKLFF.

The table lists this clonotype with a few counts. The chain links TRBV3-1 to TRBJ2-1; maybe TRBD1 (5 bases). The J call may be wrong; the DNA end is better matched by TRBJ2-5. The CDR3 contains 14 residues. The V gene's germline CDR1 is LGHDT and CDR2 YNNKEL (reference sequence). CDR3 nucleotides: TGTGCCAGCAGCCCCGGACACGGTCAAGAGACCCAGTACTTC. It is translated as CASSPGHGQETQYF.

The rearrangement joins TRBV7-9 to TRBJ1-1; D possibly corresponds to TRBD1 (6 bases). CDR1 is SEHNR, CDR2 FQNEAQ, per germline (reference sequence). V was cut by 2 bases and J by 8 bases, with 9 bases left in between. The CDR3 is 12 amino acids. CDR3 bases: TGTGCCAGCAGCTTAAACAGGGCCGAAGCTTTCTTT. This sequence encodes CASSLNRAEAFF. Full variable domain (missing parts from reference TRBV7-9 and TRBJ1-1): DTGVSQNPRHKITKRGQNVTFRCDPISEHNRLYWYRQTLGQGPEFLTYFQNEAQLEKSRLLSDRFSAERPKGSFSTLEIQRTEQGDSAMYLCASSLNRAEAFFGQGTRLTVV.

The chain joins TRBV9 to TRBJ2-1, with D maybe TRBD2 (6 bases). V was cut by 3 bases and J by 3 bases, with 16 bases left in between. Germline V gene sequence: CDR1 SGDLS, CDR2 YYNGEE. The CDR3 runs 16 residues. The CDR3 here is CASSGFSGRDYNEQFF. CDR3 coding DNA: TGTGCCAGCAGCGGCTTTAGCGGTCGGGACTACAATGAGCAGTTCTTC.

The chain is built from TRBV2 and TRBJ2-6, with unresolved D. V lost 8 bases and J 3 bases, leaving 8 bases between the germline ends. Germline CDR1 is SNHLY and CDR2 is FYNNEI. CDR3 length: 13 amino acids. The CDR3 loop reads CASAQNGANVLTF. The CDR3 DNA reads as TGTGCCAGCGCCCAAAATGGGGCCAACGTCCTGACTTTC.

This clonotype has more than one count but fewer than ten. This chain connects TRBV14 to TRBJ2-5; no definite D call. The V end was cut by 4 bases, the J end by 3 bases, with 18 bases between. The length of the CDR3 is 16 residues. From germline, CDR1 is SGHDN and CDR2 FVKESK. In DNA, the CDR3 is TGTGCCAGCAGCCCCGCTCCCTCCCGCGGAGAAGAGACCCAGTACTTC. Its protein is CASSPAPSRGEETQYF.

The rearrangement joins TRBV6-1 to TRBJ2-3, with D hard to call. V dropped 0 bases and J dropped 1 base, with 14 bases sitting between them. The CDR3 is 17 residues long. Germline V gene sequence: CDR1 MNHNS, CDR2 SASEGT. The chain's CDR3 is CASSEARNLFRTDTQYF. The CDR3 DNA reads as TGTGCCAGCAGTGAAGCGAGGAATCTTTTCCGCACAGATACGCAGTATTTT.

This clonotype came up a few times. The V gene is TRBV6-6, the J gene TRBJ1-5; D is uncertain. The CDR3 loop spans 14 amino acids. V lost 6 bases, J lost 2 bases, and 11 bases lay in between. In germline, CDR1 is MNHNY, CDR2 SVGAGI (reference sequence). In DNA, the CDR3 is TGTGCCAGCAGCCCGTGGACCCGCAATCAGCCCCAGCATTTT. Translation gives CASSPWTRNQPQHF.

This clonotype was seen only a few times. The chain links TRBV12-3 or TRBV12-4 to TRBJ1-1, with 10 bases fitting TRBD1. This CDR3 is built from 14 residues. The junction had 9 bases not matched to a gene; V was cut back by 6 bases and J by 8 bases. In nucleotides, the CDR3 is TGTGCCAGCAGACCGGGACAGGGGAGGGTGGAAGCTTTCTTT. Translated, it gives CASRPGQGRVEAFF.

This clonotype occurred a few times. The V and J genes are TRBV7-8 and TRBJ2-2; TRBD2 agrees at 8 bases. Germline assignment: CDR1 SGHVS and CDR2 FQNEAQ. With 5 bases clipped from V and 6 bases from J, the junction kept 8 bases outside the gene matches. The CDR3 contains 15 residues. The CDR3 loop reads CASSLEPGLAGELFF. DNA of the CDR3: TGTGCCAGCAGCCTGGAACCGGGACTAGCCGGGGAGCTGTTTTTT.

This clonotype showed up just a few times. With a much larger clone just one base away, this may be a read error. The rearrangement uses TRBV20-1 and TRBJ1-6, with D perhaps matching TRBD1 (6 bases). CDR1 and CDR2 (germline): DFQATT, SNEGSKA (reference sequence). This CDR3 comprises 16 residues. The CDR3, as DNA: TGCAGTGCTAGAGGGGACAACCTGGGCTTGACTTCACCCCACCACTTT. This codes for CSARGDNLGLTSPHHF.

This clonotype was seen a handful of times. V is TRBV27 and J is TRBJ1-3; 8 nucleotides agree with TRBD1. Germline V lookup: CDR1 MNHEY, CDR2 SMNVEV (reference sequence). V shed 5 bases, J shed 6 bases, and the junction held 9 bases outside the gene matches. There are 15 residues in the CDR3. Written as DNA, the CDR3 is TGTGCCAGCAGTATTTCAGGGGGCCATTTAAACACCATATATTTT. Residues: CASSISGGHLNTIYF.

V and J are TRBV20-1 and TRBJ2-7; 7 bases are shared with TRBD2. CDR1 is DFQATT and CDR2 is SNEGSKA in the germline V gene (reference sequence). J gave up 4 bases and V 3 bases, and 9 bases lay outside the gene matches. The CDR3 sequence is 14 residues long. The CDR3 nucleotides read TGCAGTGCTAGCGGGAGGAAGGCGCTGTACGAGCAGTACTTC. It encodes CSASGRKALYEQYF.

This clonotype appeared a few times. The chain couples TRBV29-1 to TRBJ2-7; 10 bases match TRBD1. Per the germline V gene, CDR1 is SQVTM and CDR2 is ANQGSEA. CDR3 length: 14 amino acids. The ends lost 6 bases at V and 5 bases at J; junction bases unmatched: 10. This CDR3 reads CSVAGTGVLDEQYF. For the CDR3, the DNA is TGCAGCGTCGCCGGGACAGGGGTTTTAGACGAGCAGTACTTC.

The chain joins TRBV20-1 to TRBJ2-3; 9 bases agree with TRBD1. There are 17 residues in the CDR3. Germline CDR1 DFQATT, CDR2 SNEGSKA (reference sequence). After removal of 3 bases from V and 3 bases from J, the junction contained 13 bases not matched to a gene. CDR3 in DNA: TGCAGTGCTAGCCCCGGTGGGGGACAGGGAAGGACAGATACGCAGTATTTT. This gives the protein CSASPGGGQGRTDTQYF.

The CDR3 nucleotides read TGTGCCAGCGAGGACGGCGCCAGAGACTACACAGATACGCAGTATTTT. As protein: CASEDGARDYTDTQYF. The chain carries TRBV6-2 or TRBV6-3 and TRBJ2-3; maybe TRBD2 (5 bases). Germline CDR1 MNHEY, CDR2 SVGEGT. This CDR3 has 16 residues. The germline V and J ends were trimmed by 8 bases and 2 bases, with 20 bases remaining between them.

This clonotype was recorded a few times. The CDR3 nucleotides read TGTGCCAGCGAACCGGGACTAGAGTCCGATACGCAGTATTTT. Its protein product is CASEPGLESDTQYF. The chain links TRBV12-3 or TRBV12-4 to TRBJ2-3; 8 bases align to TRBD2. The CDR3 totals 14 residues. V shed 8 bases and J 6 bases; nucleotides not matched to a gene: 10.